One sample yielded the 21 T cell receptor beta chains listed below, sequenced in a study of T cell responses to AZD1222 COVID-19 vaccine. The assay was immunoSEQ multiplex PCR, and TCRdb's table has in-frame clones only and misses some. Here the sample spans 150,000 or so clones, around nine tenths being singletons. The sample consisted of peripheral blood, taken on day 0 of AZD1222 vaccination. These receptors came from an adult in good health.

The chain joins TRBV10-3 to TRBJ2-2; 10 bases map to TRBD2. CDR1 is ENHRY and CDR2 is SYGVKD in the germline V gene. The CDR3 extends over 17 amino acids. V lost 3 bases, J lost 1 base, and 5 bases stayed unmatched. CDR3 bases: TGTGCCATCAGTGATCCTAGCGGGAGTTTGAACACCGGGGAGCTGTTTTTT. Its protein product is CAISDPSGSLNTGELFF.

This sequence joins TRBV2 and TRBJ2-2; 11 bases are a match to TRBD2. This CDR3 has 16 amino acids. The V gene's germline CDR1 is SNHLY and CDR2 FYNNEI. V lost 7 bases to trimming and J lost 4 bases; unmatched junction nucleotides: 8. CDR3 coding DNA: TGTGCCAGCAAGGGGGGGACTAGCGGAGCCACCGGGGAGCTGTTTTTT. Amino acid sequence: CASKGGTSGATGELFF.

The chain joins TRBV2 to TRBJ2-2, with D maybe TRBD2 (5 bases). Per the germline V gene, CDR1 is SNHLY and CDR2 is FYNNEI. The CDR3 covers 17 residues. The V end was cut by 2 bases, the J end by 6 bases, with 19 bases between. The CDR3 coding sequence is TGTGCCAGCAGTGAACGCTCGAGGGTTGCAACCCCCGGGGAGCTGTTTTTT. Its protein product is CASSERSRVATPGELFF.

This chain connects TRBV7-2 to TRBJ1-2; 7 nucleotides agree with TRBD1. V lost 5 bases to trimming and J lost 2 bases; unmatched junction nucleotides: 8. The CDR3 extends over 15 amino acids. Germline loops: CDR1 SGHTA, CDR2 FQGNSA. CDR3 sequence: CASSLDRVGNYGYTF. CDR3 DNA sequence: TGTGCCAGCAGCCTAGACAGGGTTGGGAACTATGGCTACACCTTC.

V usage is TRBV20-1 and J usage is TRBJ1-1; D not certain. The CDR3 extends over 9 amino acids. V was pared by 7 bases and J by 3 bases, with 3 bases between. The germline CDR1 and CDR2 sequences are DFQATT and SNEGSKA (reference sequence). CDR3 residues: CSGDTEAFF. The DNA for the CDR3 is TGCAGTGGGGACACTGAAGCTTTCTTT.

The V gene is TRBV2, the J gene TRBJ1-5; the D gene is possibly TRBD1 (6 bases). V lost 6 bases, J lost 1 base, and 10 bases lay in between. The germline V gene has CDR1 SNHLY and CDR2 FYNNEI. The CDR3 is 14 amino acids. CDR3 nucleotides: TGTGCCAGCAGATACGGGACAAGCAATCAGCCCCAGCATTTT. Translation: CASRYGTSNQPQHF.

This chain joins TRBV9 and TRBJ2-5; perhaps TRBD2 as D (5 bases). The germline CDR1 and CDR2 sequences are SGDLS and YYNGEE. CDR3 length: 13 residues. V lost 0 bases and J lost 5, with 8 bases in between. CDR3 DNA sequence: TGTGCCAGCAGCGTAGCTTCGGGGGAGACCCAGTACTTC. Protein sequence: CASSVASGETQYF.

The chain has TRBV5-1 and TRBJ2-1; tentatively, D is TRBD2 (5 bases). From germline, CDR1 is SGHRS and CDR2 YFSETQ. Trimming left V 3 bases short and J 5 bases short, with 12 bases between. The CDR3 extends over 14 amino acids. The CDR3 coding sequence is TGCGCCAGCAGCTATAGCGAGACCCACAATGAGCAGTTCTTC. Its protein product is CASSYSETHNEQFF.

V usage is TRBV7-9 and J usage is TRBJ1-6; 8 bases are shared with TRBD1. CDR3 length: 15 residues. Germline loops: CDR1 SEHNR, CDR2 FQNEAQ (reference sequence). The trim removed 5 bases at V and 5 bases at J, leaving 5 bases unmatched. The CDR3 loop reads CASSLGQGDNSPLHF. Written as DNA, the CDR3 is TGTGCCAGCAGCCTCGGACAGGGTGATAATTCACCCCTCCACTTT.

The V call is TRBV2, the J call TRBJ1-1; D might be TRBD1 (6 bases). V was cut by 4 bases and J by 2 bases, with 14 bases left in between. Germline CDR1 and CDR2: SNHLY and FYNNEI. The CDR3 has 15 amino acids. CDR3 bases: TGTGCCAGCAGTGTACAGGGTAGAGGTAACACTGAAGCTTTCTTT. It is translated as CASSVQGRGNTEAFF. The full variable domain, rest sourced from reference TRBV2 and TRBJ1-1, is EPEVTQTPSHQVTQMGQEVILRCVPISNHLYFYWYRQILGQKVEFLVSFYNNEISEKSEIFDDQFSVERPDGSNFTLKIRSTKLEDSAMYFCASSVQGRGNTEAFFGQGTRLTVV.

The chain combines TRBV7-2 with TRBJ2-7, with a possible D match to TRBD1 (6 bases). Germline V gene data show CDR1 as SGHTA and CDR2 as FQGNSA. Trimming cost V 4 bases and J 3 bases, with 13 bases left between them. The CDR3 consists of 14 residues. DNA of the CDR3: TGTGCCAGCAGCTCAAGGACAGACAACTACGAGCAGTACTTC. Translation: CASSSRTDNYEQYF.

The chain has TRBV5-1 and TRBJ1-1; 9 nucleotides align to TRBD1. This CDR3 has 15 amino acids. CDR1 is SGHRS and CDR2 is YFSETQ in the germline V gene. V gave up 5 bases and J gave up 1 base; unmatched junction bases: 6. The CDR3, as DNA: TGCGCCAGCAGGTTACCGGGACAGGGGAACACTGAAGCTTTCTTT. It yields the protein CASRLPGQGNTEAFF.

V and J are TRBV12-3 or TRBV12-4 and TRBJ1-2; D possibly corresponds to TRBD1 (6 bases). V dropped 3 bases and J dropped 7 bases, with 12 bases sitting between them. This CDR3 is built from 13 residues. The CDR3 here is CASSFGIGGGYTF. The CDR3 nucleotides are TGTGCCAGCAGTTTTGGGATAGGGGGTGGCTACACCTTC.

The rearrangement links TRBV5-1 to TRBJ1-4; the match to TRBD1 covers 8 bases. The CDR3 extends over 15 amino acids. Trimming cost V 3 bases and J 5 bases; bases outside gene matches: 6. Germline CDR1 reads SGHRS; CDR2 reads YFSETQ. The chain's CDR3 is CASSSLQGENEKLFF. The CDR3 DNA follows: TGCGCCAGCAGCTCCCTACAGGGGGAGAATGAAAAACTGTTTTTT.

V usage is TRBV7-9 and J usage is TRBJ2-7; a possible D gene is TRBD1 (6 bases). The CDR3 is made up of 13 amino acids. Germline V gene lookup returns CDR1 SEHNR and CDR2 FQNEAQ (reference sequence). V dropped 2 bases and J dropped 4 bases, with 9 bases sitting between them. The CDR3 nucleotides read TGTGCCAGCAGCTTAAACAGGGAGTACGAGCAGTACTTC. Encoded protein: CASSLNREYEQYF.

The chain carries TRBV2 and TRBJ1-4; 8 bases match TRBD1. The trim removed 8 bases at V and 5 bases at J, leaving 4 bases unmatched. The CDR3 sequence is 13 residues long. Germline lookup yields CDR1 SNHLY and CDR2 FYNNEI. CDR3 coding DNA: TGTGCCAGCGGAACAGGGGGGAATGAAAAACTGTTTTTT. This encodes CASGTGGNEKLFF. The variable domain in full, with the rest retrieved from reference TRBV2 and TRBJ1-4, is EPEVTQTPSHQVTQMGQEVILRCVPISNHLYFYWYRQILGQKVEFLVSFYNNEISEKSEIFDDQFSVERPDGSNFTLKIRSTKLEDSAMYFCASGTGGNEKLFFGSGTQLSVL.

The rearrangement uses TRBV3-1 (or the pseudogene TRBV3-2) and TRBJ2-1; the D is unclear. CDR3 length: 15 amino acids. Trimming took 5 bases from V and 11 from J, leaving 22 bases between them. Per germline, CDR1 LGHDT and CDR2 YNNKEL (reference sequence). CDR3 loop: CASSSLRVPLAKQFF. CDR3 sequence (DNA): TGTGCCAGCAGCTCCCTCCGGGTGCCGTTGGCAAAGCAGTTCTTC.

The genes are TRBV7-6 and TRBJ1-1; D is unclear. Germline-derived CDR1 and CDR2 are SGHVS and FNYEAQ. Trimming removed 5 bases from V and 4 bases from J, with 11 bases in between. The CDR3 is 13 residues long. CDR3 loop: CASSLGPRTEAFF. The CDR3 DNA sequence: TGTGCCAGCAGCCTCGGACCCCGCACTGAAGCTTTCTTT.

This clone was recorded once. The rearrangement joins TRBV2 to TRBJ2-3, with TRBD1 matching over 7 bases. J was trimmed by 1 base and V by 6 bases; bases with no gene match: 10. The CDR3 contains 16 residues. Per the germline V gene, CDR1 is SNHLY and CDR2 is FYNNEI. DNA for the CDR3: TGTGCCAGCAGGATGTCACAGGGGTTTGGCACAGATACGCAGTATTTT. Protein sequence: CASRMSQGFGTDTQYF.

The CDR3 loop is CASSTPWTDTEAFF. The CDR3 DNA follows: TGTGCCAGTAGTACCCCTTGGACCGACACTGAAGCTTTCTTT. The rearrangement joins TRBV19 to TRBJ1-1; D gene unclear. Germline CDR1 is LNHDA and CDR2 is SQIVND (reference sequence). The CDR3 consists of 14 residues. V was clipped by 4 bases and J by 3 bases, with 12 bases between them.

The chain employs TRBV18 and TRBJ2-5; D is possibly TRBD2 (6 bases). CDR1 and CDR2 from the germline V gene are KGHSH and LQKENI. V lost 3 bases and J lost 4, with 18 bases in between. This CDR3 contains 16 residues. CDR3 DNA sequence: TGTGCCAGCTCACCTATTTCCGGCGAGGGAGGAGAGACCCAGTACTTC. It specifies CASSPISGEGGETQYF. The full variable domain, rest sourced from reference TRBV18 and TRBJ2-5, is NAGVMQNPRHLVRRRGQEARLRCSPMKGHSHVYWYRQLPEEGLKFMVYLQKENIIDESGMPKERFSAEFPKEGPSILRIQQVVRGDSAAYFCASSPISGEGGETQYFGPGTRLLVL.